Shown below are 8 T cell receptor beta chains from a single sample sequenced in a study of beta chain features in type 1 diabetes. Overall study findings and caveats: TCRB CDR3 length was moderately but significantly reduced in all four CD4+ subsets of Type 1 diabetes patients.

The whole isolated RNA underwent reverse transcription, so sequencing captured expressed TCRB transcripts. Repertoires were generated with immunoSEQ multiplex PCR, while TCRdb's copy carries only in-frame clones and drops some. Seen here are a few hundred thousand clones, roughly 25% observed once, and the top ten hold about 0.011%. The antigens these receptors bind are not known. The specimen sequenced was naive CD4+ T cells from blood. The source of these receptors is a woman aged 25 to 45 with type 1 diabetes.

The chain carries TRBV30 and TRBJ2-7; 10 bases match TRBD2. The V and J ends lost 0 bases and 2 bases, in that order; junction bases with no gene match: 4. Germline lookup yields CDR1 GTSNPN and CDR2 SVGIG (reference sequence). CDR3 length: 15 amino acids. The CDR3 protein is CAWSVQLAGAYEQYF. Here the CDR3 DNA reads TGTGCCTGGAGTGTACAGCTAGCGGGGGCCTACGAGCAGTACTTC.

This clone was counted only a few times. Written as DNA, the CDR3 is TGTGCCAGCAGCTCGTACAGGGCCATGACAGATACGCAGTATTTT. It codes for CASSSYRAMTDTQYF. J is TRBJ2-3 and V is TRBV11-1; D perhaps matches TRBD1 (6 bases). Germline lookup yields CDR1 SGHAT and CDR2 FQDESV (reference sequence). The CDR3 sequence is 15 residues long. Trimming took 4 bases from V and 3 from J, leaving 14 bases between them.

The chain joins TRBV29-1 to TRBJ2-3; TRBD2 matches 10 bases. J was trimmed by 1 base and V by 4 bases; bases with no gene match: 2. The CDR3 sequence is 14 residues long. Germline CDR1 reads SQVTM; CDR2 reads ANQGSEA. CDR3 bases: TGCAGCGTTGGGGGGACTAGCGGCACAGATACGCAGTATTTT. It codes for CSVGGTSGTDTQYF.

The rearrangement links TRBV4-1 to TRBJ2-2; TRBD2 matches at 9 bases. The junction had 8 bases not matched to a gene; V was cut back by 1 base and J by 2 bases. This CDR3 comprises 18 residues. The germline V gene has CDR1 MGHRA and CDR2 YSYEKL. CDR3 DNA sequence: TGCGCCAGCAGCCAAGTCCCTAGCGGGAACCCTAACACCGGGGAGCTGTTTTTT. Its translation: CASSQVPSGNPNTGELFF.

The chain recombines TRBV5-6 with TRBJ2-4; D gene unclear. The V and J ends lost 1 base and 1 base respectively, with 9 bases between them. CDR3 length: 15 residues. In germline, CDR1 is SGHDT, CDR2 YYEEEE. The CDR3 DNA reads as TGTGCCAGCAGCTTGTTTGAGATGGCCAAAAACATTCAGTACTTC. It translates to CASSLFEMAKNIQYF.

The chain recombines TRBV29-1 with TRBJ1-2; D is perhaps TRBD1 (6 bases). Germline CDR1 reads SQVTM; CDR2 reads ANQGSEA. The CDR3 spans 14 residues. V was pared by 0 bases and J by 2 bases, with 10 bases between. As DNA, the CDR3 is TGCAGCGTTGAAGATGGACAGATCAACTATGGCTACACCTTC. Protein: CSVEDGQINYGYTF.

The CDR3 loop reads CASRASANEQFF. DNA for the CDR3: TGTGCCAGCAGAGCTAGTGCCAATGAGCAGTTCTTC. The chain employs TRBV6-6 and TRBJ2-1, with unresolved D. CDR3 length equals 12 residues. Germline CDR1 reads MNHNY; CDR2 reads SVGAGI (reference sequence). V dropped 6 bases and J dropped 6 bases, with 9 bases sitting between them.

This clone has a handful of counts. The rearrangement uses TRBV19 and TRBJ1-2; D is unclear. The CDR3 totals 13 residues. The V and J ends lost 6 bases and 2 bases respectively, with 10 bases between them. Germline assignment: CDR1 LNHDA and CDR2 SQIVND (reference sequence). This CDR3 reads CASSPPGNYGYTF. The DNA of the CDR3 is TGTGCCAGTAGCCCCCCCGGGAACTATGGCTACACCTTC.